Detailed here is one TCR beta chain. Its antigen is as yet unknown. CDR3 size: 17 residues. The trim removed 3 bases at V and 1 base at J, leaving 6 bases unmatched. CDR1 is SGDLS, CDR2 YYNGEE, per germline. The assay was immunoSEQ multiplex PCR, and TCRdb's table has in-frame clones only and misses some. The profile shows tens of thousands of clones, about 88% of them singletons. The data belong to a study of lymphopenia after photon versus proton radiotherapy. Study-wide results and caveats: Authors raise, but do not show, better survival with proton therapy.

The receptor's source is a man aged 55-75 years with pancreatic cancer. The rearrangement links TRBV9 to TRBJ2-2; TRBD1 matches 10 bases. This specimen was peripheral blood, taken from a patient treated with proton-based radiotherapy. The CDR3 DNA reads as TGTGCCAGCAGCGGGGACAGGGGCGTCGGGAACACCGGGGAGCTGTTTTTT. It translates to CASSGDRGVGNTGELFF.